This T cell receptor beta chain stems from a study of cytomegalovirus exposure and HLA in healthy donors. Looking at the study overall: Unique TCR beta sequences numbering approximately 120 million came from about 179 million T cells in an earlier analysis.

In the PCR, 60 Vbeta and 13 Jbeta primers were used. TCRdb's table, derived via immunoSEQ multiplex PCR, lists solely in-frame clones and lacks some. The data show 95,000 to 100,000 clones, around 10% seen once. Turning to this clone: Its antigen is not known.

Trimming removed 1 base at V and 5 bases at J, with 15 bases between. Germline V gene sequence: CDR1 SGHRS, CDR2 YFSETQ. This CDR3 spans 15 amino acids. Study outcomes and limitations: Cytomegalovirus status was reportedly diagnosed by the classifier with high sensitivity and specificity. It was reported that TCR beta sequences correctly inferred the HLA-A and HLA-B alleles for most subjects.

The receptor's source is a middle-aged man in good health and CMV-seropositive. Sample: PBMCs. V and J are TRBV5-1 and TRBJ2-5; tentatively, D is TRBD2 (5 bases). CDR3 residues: CASSLTVSERETQYF. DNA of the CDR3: TGCGCCAGCAGCTTGACCGTTAGCGAACGGGAGACCCAGTACTTC.